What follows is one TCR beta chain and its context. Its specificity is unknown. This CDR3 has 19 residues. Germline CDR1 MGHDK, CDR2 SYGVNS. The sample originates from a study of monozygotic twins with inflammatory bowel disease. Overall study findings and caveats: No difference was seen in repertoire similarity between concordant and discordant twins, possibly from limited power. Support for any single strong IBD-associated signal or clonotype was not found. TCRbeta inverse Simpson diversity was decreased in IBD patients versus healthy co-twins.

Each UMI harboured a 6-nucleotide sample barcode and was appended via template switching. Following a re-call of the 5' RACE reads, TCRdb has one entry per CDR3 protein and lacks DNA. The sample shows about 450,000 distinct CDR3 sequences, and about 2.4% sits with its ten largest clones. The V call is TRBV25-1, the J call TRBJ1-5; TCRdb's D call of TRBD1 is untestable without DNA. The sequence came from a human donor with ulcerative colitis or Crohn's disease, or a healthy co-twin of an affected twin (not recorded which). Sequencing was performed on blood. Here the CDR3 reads CASSEWQSQGAVGNQPQHF.